A selection of T cell receptor beta chains follows, all from one sample in a study of T cell responses to AZD1222 COVID-19 vaccine. Profiling relied on immunoSEQ multiplex PCR, and the TCRdb table lists in-frame clones only, not all of them. The sample includes 95,000 to 150,000 clones, over 75% of them seen just once. The sample consisted of peripheral blood, taken on day 0 of AZD1222 vaccination. The receptors were gathered from an adult in good health. Both conserved end residues are part of each CDR3. D genes are given only for firm matches. For some rows the clone size is stated as once, few or many, or as a class when expanded; others skip it.

J gene,V gene,D gene,clone size,CDR3 DNA,CDR3 protein
TRBJ1-4,TRBV9,TRBD1,.,TGTGCCAGCAGCGGGGGACAGGGCGCGAATGAAAAACTGTTTTTT,CASSGGQGANEKLFF
TRBJ2-4,TRBV28,TRBD1,.,TGTGCCAGCGGAGGGATGCCTGACAGGGGTAGCATTCAGTACTTC,CASGGMPDRGSIQYF
TRBJ1-1,TRBV6-1,.,.,TGTGCCAGCAGTGAGCAGGACAAGGGGGGCACTGAAGCTTTCTTT,CASSEQDKGGTEAFF
TRBJ1-4,TRBV28,.,.,TGTGCCAGCAGTTTATCAATTAGGGGGACTGAAAAACTGTTTTTT,CASSLSIRGTEKLFF
TRBJ2-6,TRBV9,.,.,TGTGCCAGCCTCTCTGGGGCCAACGTCCTGACTTTC,CASLSGANVLTF
TRBJ2-2,TRBV7-9,TRBD1,.,TGTGCCAGCAAACACCGGGACAGGGCCAACACCGGGGAGCTGTTTTTT,CASKHRDRANTGELFF
TRBJ2-2,TRBV10-2,.,.,TGCGCCAGCAGTGATGCGCAGGGGGAGCTGTTTTTT,CASSDAQGELFF
TRBJ2-2,TRBV7-3,TRBD2,.,TGTGCCAGCAGCCCCCTCCGCGGTTTGGCTAGCGGGAGGGGGAACACCGGGGAGCTGTTTTTT,CASSPLRGLASGRGNTGELFF
TRBJ2-7,TRBV5-4,.,.,TGTGCCAGCAGCTCTCAACACGAGCAGTACTTC,CASSSQHEQYF
TRBJ1-1,TRBV3-1/TRBV3-2,.,.,TGTGCCAGCAGCCAAGAAGGACGAGTACTGAACACTGAAGCTTTCTTT,CASSQEGRVLNTEAFF
TRBJ1-2,TRBV18,.,few,TGTGCCAGCTCACCATTGGGCCGTCCGGTCTATGGCTACACCTTC,CASSPLGRPVYGYTF
TRBJ2-1,TRBV28,.,.,TGTGCCAGCAGGTCTAATCTCGGTAACAATGAGCAGTTCTTC,CASRSNLGNNEQFF
TRBJ2-7,TRBV29-1,.,.,TGCAGCGTCCGCCGGCCCACGGGAAACGAGCAGTACTTC,CSVRRPTGNEQYF
TRBJ2-1,TRBV19,.,.,TGTGCCAGTTCCCCAATAGTGCAGAACGAGCAGTTCTTC,CASSPIVQNEQFF
TRBJ1-3,TRBV3-1/TRBV3-2,.,few,TGTGCCAGCAGCCAAGTGGCTGGAAACACCATATATTTT,CASSQVAGNTIYF
TRBJ1-2,TRBV30,.,.,TGTGCCTGGAATGGCGTAGACAGGCCGTATGGCTACACCTTC,CAWNGVDRPYGYTF
TRBJ2-7,TRBV6-5,TRBD2,.,TGTGCCAGCAAACTAGCGGGACCCTACGAGCAGTACTTC,CASKLAGPYEQYF
TRBJ1-2,TRBV19,.,.,TGTGCCAGTAGTATCGGGGCATTGTCGGGCTACACCTTC,CASSIGALSGYTF
TRBJ1-1,TRBV27,TRBD1,.,TGTGCCAGCAGTCCCGAGGGGACAGGCGGGTTCCCTTTCTTT,CASSPEGTGGFPFF
TRBJ2-5,TRBV6-5,TRBD2,.,TGTGCCAGCAGTCGCGAGGGACTAGCGGGTGAGACCCAGTACTTC,CASSREGLAGETQYF
TRBJ1-4,TRBV6-2/TRBV6-3,.,.,TGTGCCAGCAGTCAATGGGCAGAGAATGAAAAACTGTTTTTT,CASSQWAENEKLFF
TRBJ1-5,TRBV20-1,.,.,TGCAGTGCCGGGGGGGGCCAGCCCCAGCATTTT,CSAGGGQPQHF
TRBJ1-5,TRBV6-5,.,.,TGTGCCAGCAAGGACGGATATAGCAATCAGCCCCAGCATTTT,CASKDGYSNQPQHF
TRBJ2-2,TRBV4-2,.,.,TGTGCCAGCAGCCAATACGGGGGCAACACCGGGGAGCTGTTTTTT,CASSQYGGNTGELFF
TRBJ2-2,TRBV19,.,.,TGTGCCAGTAGCCCCCCGAGGACAGTTATGAACACCGGGGAGCTGTTTTTT,CASSPPRTVMNTGELFF
TRBJ2-7,TRBV6-5,.,.,TGTGCCAGCAGTTACTCGATGTCCCGCGAGCAGTACTTC,CASSYSMSREQYF
TRBJ2-1,TRBV9,.,.,TGTGCCAGCAGCATCGGGCGGGATGAGCAGTTCTTC,CASSIGRDEQFF
TRBJ1-2,TRBV30,.,.,TGTGCCTGGAGTCGCCGGTGGAGGCAGGACTATGGCTACACCTTC,CAWSRRWRQDYGYTF
TRBJ2-7,TRBV11-2,.,few,TGTGCCAGCAGCTTAGACCCCAGTTACGAGCAGTACTTC,CASSLDPSYEQYF
TRBJ1-5,TRBV5-5,TRBD1,.,TGTGCCAGCAGCTTGGTCCCGGACAGGGTCGGCGGGATGTCCCAGCATTTT,CASSLVPDRVGGMSQHF
TRBJ1-6,TRBV29-1,TRBD1,.,TGCAGCGGCCGGACAGGGGGGAATTCACCCCTCCACTTT,CSGRTGGNSPLHF
TRBJ1-5,TRBV7-6,.,.,TGTGCCAGCAGCCCTGGACCCCGGGACATCAATCAGCCCCAGCATTTT,CASSPGPRDINQPQHF
TRBJ2-7,TRBV12-3/TRBV12-4,.,once,TGTGCCAGCAGTTTCGGAAGTTCGTACGAGCAGTACTTC,CASSFGSSYEQYF
TRBJ2-7,TRBV7-9,.,.,TGTGCCAGCAGCTTAGCGAGTAGCCAGGGGGAGCAGTACTTC,CASSLASSQGEQYF
TRBJ2-5,TRBV5-5,.,.,TGTGCCAGCAGCTTGGCCTGGTTGGCCCAAGAGACCCAGTACTTC,CASSLAWLAQETQYF
TRBJ1-5,TRBV5-1,TRBD1,.,TGCGCCAGCAGCTTGCTCCCGACCGACAGGGGGACTCAGCCCCAGCATTTT,CASSLLPTDRGTQPQHF
TRBJ1-5,TRBV30,.,.,TGTGCCTGGAGTGAGGGGGTTGATAGCAATCAGCCCCAGCATTTT,CAWSEGVDSNQPQHF
TRBJ1-1,TRBV29-1,.,once,TGCAGCGTCCAAGGGAGCACTGAAGCTTTCTTT,CSVQGSTEAFF
TRBJ1-1,TRBV6-5,.,.,TGTGCCAGCAGTCCTTCGACTAGGAACGGAGAAGCTTTCTTT,CASSPSTRNGEAFF
TRBJ1-2,TRBV28,.,.,TGTGCCAGCAGTTCTCCCTACAGGGACCCTACTAACTATGGCTACACCTTC,CASSSPYRDPTNYGYTF
TRBJ2-6,TRBV9,TRBD1,.,TGTGCCAGCAGCGGCCGGGACAGACTCTCTGGGGCCAACGTCCTGACTTTC,CASSGRDRLSGANVLTF
TRBJ1-5,TRBV28,TRBD1,.,TGTGCCAGCCGCAGGGGGCGGAGGTTTATTGGCAATCAGCCCCAGCATTTT,CASRRGRRFIGNQPQHF
TRBJ2-1,TRBV5-1,.,.,TGCGCCAGCACCTGGTCCGGGGGGCTAAATGAGCAGTTCTTC,CASTWSGGLNEQFF
TRBJ2-3,TRBV5-1,TRBD2,.,TGCGCCAGCAGCCTAAAGGGACTAGCGGGGCCCACTAGCACAGATACGCAGTATTTT,CASSLKGLAGPTSTDTQYF
TRBJ1-1,TRBV12-3/TRBV12-4,.,.,TGTGCCAGCAGCATAGCAGGAGGGACTGAAGCTTTCTTT,CASSIAGGTEAFF
TRBJ2-2,TRBV2,.,many,TGTGCCAGCAAAGACGAAACGGTCACCGGGGAGCTGTTTTTT,CASKDETVTGELFF
TRBJ2-2,TRBV19,.,.,TGTGCCAGTAGTGCGTACGGGGAGCTGTTTTTT,CASSAYGELFF
TRBJ1-5,TRBV5-5,.,.,TGTGCCAGCAGCTTCGGGGACAAAGGGCCCCAGCATTTT,CASSFGDKGPQHF